The 9 T cell receptor beta chains reported below all come from one sample, sequenced in a study of identical twins. TCRdb reprocessed the 5' RACE reads with MiXCR, giving one entry per CDR3 protein. The sample gives about 890,000 distinct CDR3 sequences, about 12% of which show up once; roughly 1.5% is in the top ten. The data were also submitted as part of a second study, on yellow fever vaccine responses in identical twins.

The source material was PBMCs. These receptors were collected from a woman aged 18-29 years in good health.

The chain employs TRBV12-3 or TRBV12-4 and TRBJ2-5; 8 bases match TRBD2. With V trimmed by 5 bases and J by 5 bases, 7 bases remained unmatched. CDR3 length: 14 residues. The CDR3 is CASSRNGGRETQYF. Written as DNA, the CDR3 is TGTGCCAGCAGTAGAAATGGCGGGAGGGAGACCCAGTACTTC.

This clonotype was detected only a few times. The chain combines TRBV12-3 or TRBV12-4 with TRBJ1-2; 8 positions agree with TRBD1. This CDR3 has 16 amino acids. After removal of 6 bases from V and 3 bases from J, the junction contained 12 bases not matched to a gene. CDR3 protein: CASSLEGRGPDYGYTF. In DNA form, the CDR3 reads TGTGCCAGCAGCCTCGAAGGCAGGGGGCCTGACTATGGCTACACCTTC.

This clonotype was detected only a few times. The V and J genes are TRBV11-3 and TRBJ2-2; 7 bases are shared with TRBD2. CDR3 length: 15 amino acids. After removal of 1 base from V and 3 bases from J, the junction contained 2 bases not matched to a gene. Germline CDR1 reads SGHNT; CDR2 reads YENEEA. The CDR3 region is CASSLAGGDTGELFF. In DNA form, the CDR3 reads TGTGCCAGCAGCTTAGCGGGGGGAGACACCGGGGAGCTGTTTTTT. Full variable domain (outside the CDR3, taken from reference TRBV11-3 and TRBJ2-2): EAGVVQSPRYKIIEKKQPVAFWCNPISGHNTLYWYLQNLGQGPELLIRYENEEAVDDSQLPKDRFSAERLKGVDSTLKIQPAELGDSAVYLCASSLAGGDTGELFFGEGSRLTVL.

This clonotype was picked up many times. This chain uses TRBV6-2 or TRBV6-3 with TRBJ2-1, with 8 bases fitting TRBD2. Germline CDR1 MNHEY, CDR2 SVGEGT. The CDR3 runs to 16 residues. V lost 2 bases and J lost 7; bases outside the gene matches: 10. The CDR3: CASSYTLREGRNEQFF. The DNA for the CDR3 is TGTGCCAGCAGTTACACTTTACGGGAGGGCCGGAATGAGCAGTTCTTC.

This clonotype was observed a handful of times. The chain employs TRBV11-2 and TRBJ2-1, with no clear D. V lost 0 bases and J lost 6, with 9 bases in between. The CDR3 runs to 14 residues. Germline V gene data show CDR1 as SGHAT and CDR2 as FQNNGV. The CDR3 reads CASSLEVGRNEQFF. The CDR3 nucleotides read TGTGCCAGCAGCTTAGAGGTAGGCCGCAATGAGCAGTTCTTC.

V and J are TRBV2 and TRBJ2-7; possible D gene TRBD1, 6 bases. Deletions cut 6 bases from V and 2 bases from J, with 11 bases between. Germline V lookup: CDR1 SNHLY, CDR2 FYNNEI. CDR3 size: 13 residues. The CDR3 is CASRDGQTYEQYF. Here the CDR3 DNA reads TGTGCCAGCAGGGATGGACAGACCTACGAGCAGTACTTC.

J is TRBJ2-3 and V is TRBV2; D remains ambiguous. This CDR3 has 13 amino acids. Germline V gene sequence: CDR1 SNHLY, CDR2 FYNNEI. V was clipped by 8 bases and J by 1 base, with 10 bases between them. The CDR3 reads CASGSVGTDTQYF. In DNA form, the CDR3 reads TGTGCCAGCGGTAGTGTGGGCACAGATACGCAGTATTTT.

CDR3 bases: TGTGCCACCAGTGATTTTAGGGCCGGGGAGCTGTTTTTT. This codes for CATSDFRAGELFF. This chain uses TRBV24-1 with TRBJ2-2, with D unclear. Germline values: CDR1 KGHDR, CDR2 SFDVKD. The CDR3 covers 13 residues. The V end was cut by 1 base, the J end by 6 bases, with 5 bases between.

This clonotype was recorded once. This chain links TRBV7-9 with TRBJ2-7; TRBD1 might be the D (6 bases). This CDR3 comprises 13 residues. Germline V gene sequence: CDR1 SEHNR, CDR2 FQNEAQ (reference sequence). V lost 5 bases and J lost 5, with 13 bases in between. The CDR3: CASSISQGNEQYF. In nucleotides, the CDR3 is TGTGCCAGCAGCATATCCCAGGGGAACGAGCAGTACTTC.